The 3 T cell receptor beta chains below come from one sample, sequenced in a study of cytomegalovirus exposure and HLA in healthy donors. The PCR contained 60 Vbeta and 13 Jbeta primers. Data came from immunoSEQ multiplex PCR; TCRdb stores just in-frame clones and leaves some out. The repertoire holds some 100,000 clones, with 74% as singletons. The sample taken for sequencing was PBMCs. The receptors here all came from a woman between 45 and 60 years old in good health and CMV-seropositive.

CDR3 in amino acids: CAWSMLAGGSTDTQYF. Written as DNA, the CDR3 is TGTGCCTGGAGTATGCTAGCGGGGGGAAGCACAGATACGCAGTATTTT. The J gene is TRBJ2-3, the V gene TRBV30, with 11 bases that match TRBD2. The CDR3 is 16 residues long. The trim removed 2 bases at V and 0 bases at J, leaving 4 bases unmatched. Germline V gene lookup returns CDR1 GTSNPN and CDR2 SVGIG (reference sequence).

This chain connects TRBV29-1 to TRBJ1-2; D not certain. This CDR3 region has 14 residues. The V gene lost 0 bases and the J gene lost 5 bases, with 13 bases spanning the gap. Germline CDR1 reads SQVTM; CDR2 reads ANQGSEA. CDR3 sequence: CSVEDKQRNYGYTF. The CDR3 coding sequence is TGCAGCGTTGAAGATAAACAGAGAAATTATGGCTACACCTTC.

The chain carries TRBV2 and TRBJ1-4; 9 bases map to TRBD1. V lost 8 bases and J lost 8; bases outside the gene matches: 9. There are 14 residues in the CDR3. Germline CDR1 and CDR2: SNHLY and FYNNEI. As DNA, the CDR3 is TGTGCCAGCGGGGACAGGGTTGGAGAAGAAAAACTGTTTTTT. Its translation is CASGDRVGEEKLFF.